This entry lists 19 T cell receptor beta chains sequenced from one sample in a study of blood T cells in healthy people across ages. With a J-beta primer mix and a sample-barcoded 5' primer, a second PCR ran about 6 to 11 cycles. TCRdb independently ran MiXCR on the 5' RACE reads; one entry per CDR3 protein. The table records roughly 1,500,000 distinct CDR3 sequences, roughly 32% of them present only once. The specimen was blood. These TCRs come from a woman aged 25 to 39 in good health.

The rearrangement links TRBV27 to TRBJ2-7; maybe TRBD2 (6 bases). This CDR3 has 13 residues. CDR1 MNHEY and CDR2 SMNVEV come from the germline V gene (reference sequence). V was shortened by 6 bases and J by 1 base, with 10 bases between the two germline ends. Here the CDR3 DNA reads TGTGCCAGCAGGGAGGGCGGATCCTACGAGCAGTACTTC. Its translation: CASREGGSYEQYF.

Comments on this clonotype: A junction boundary mismatches the germline segment, possibly from a read error. This chain links TRBV7-9 with TRBJ1-2; TRBD1 aligns across 7 bases. CDR1 and CDR2 from the germline V gene are SEHNR and FQNEAQ (reference sequence). The CDR3 is 14 amino acids. CDR3 nucleotide sequence: TGTGCCGGCAGTTCCGACAGGGCGGGCTATGGCTACACCTTC. Its protein is CAGSSDRAGYGYTF.

The V and J genes are TRBV7-2 and TRBJ2-3; D is undetermined. Germline CDR1 SGHTA, CDR2 FQGNSA. Trimming pared 8 bases from V and 5 bases from J, leaving 14 bases between. The CDR3 runs 13 residues. The CDR3 coding sequence is TGTGCCAGCTCCCGAGGAAGGTTAGATACGCAGTATTTT. Encoded protein: CASSRGRLDTQYF.

This clonotype is a singleton in its sample. J is TRBJ2-5 and V is TRBV12-3 or TRBV12-4; D is perhaps TRBD2 (5 bases). With the DNA end fitting TRBJ2-7 better, the J assignment may be wrong. The CDR3 totals 15 residues. CDR3 nucleotide sequence: TGTGCCAGCAGTTTTGTGGAGCGGAGAGCCTACGAGCAGTACTTC. This sequence encodes CASSFVERRAYEQYF.

The chain combines TRBV27 with TRBJ2-3; tentatively, D is TRBD2 (6 bases). V lost 9 bases to trimming and J lost 4 bases, with 17 bases between them. This CDR3 is built from 14 residues. From germline, CDR1 is MNHEY and CDR2 SMNVEV (reference sequence). CDR3 nucleotide sequence: TGTGCCAGTACAGGCGGGAAGAGGGCAGATACGCAGTATTTT. Its translation: CASTGGKRADTQYF.

Concerning this clonotype: This sequence may be a read error, since a much larger clone differs from it by one base. The chain uses TRBV6-1 and TRBJ2-1; D unclear. This CDR3 contains 12 residues. CDR1 MNHNS and CDR2 SASEGT come from the germline V gene. For the CDR3, the DNA is TGTGCCTGCAGTGTATCCGGTCATGAGCAGTTCTTC. This codes for CACSVSGHEQFF.

Points on this clonotype: Possible read error: a much larger clone is one base away. The chain carries TRBV5-1 and TRBJ1-2; D ambiguous. Between the trimmed V and J ends, which lost 3 bases and 3 bases, there was a span of 12 bases. Germline V gene sequence: CDR1 SGHRS, CDR2 YFSETQ. CDR3 size: 14 residues. CDR3 DNA sequence: TGCGCCAGCAGCTGGGAGGGCCTGGACTATGGCTACACCTTC. Its protein is CASSWEGLDYGYTF.

Only a few counts were recorded for this clonotype. The V and J genes are TRBV2 and TRBJ2-7; D call uncertain. The CDR3 has 15 amino acids. Germline V gene data show CDR1 as SNHLY and CDR2 as FYNNEI. V lost 3 bases and J lost 3, with 15 bases in between. The DNA of the CDR3 is TGTGCCAGCAGTGAGGCTCGGCAACGGTTCTACGAGCAGTACTTC. Its protein product is CASSEARQRFYEQYF. The variable domain in full, with the rest retrieved from reference TRBV2 and TRBJ2-7, is EPEVTQTPSHQVTQMGQEVILRCVPISNHLYFYWYRQILGQKVEFLVSFYNNEISEKSEIFDDQFSVERPDGSNFTLKIRSTKLEDSAMYFCASSEARQRFYEQYFGPGTRLTVT.

The DNA of the CDR3 is TGTGCCAGCAGCCAAAAGGAATGGTACAGGGAGGTCCAACTAGGAGGGGAAAAACTGTTTTTT. Protein product: CASSQKEWYREVQLGGEKLFF. J is TRBJ1-4 and V is TRBV3-1, with D perhaps matching TRBD1 (6 bases). CDR1 is LGHDT, CDR2 YNNKEL, per germline (reference sequence). V shed 2 bases and J shed 8 bases, with 33 bases lying between them. The CDR3 has 21 amino acids.

With regard to this clonotype: One end of the junction does not line up with germline, which may come from a read error. The V and J genes are TRBV29-1 and TRBJ2-3, with 12 bases fitting TRBD2. The CDR3 loop spans 18 amino acids. Germline-derived CDR1 and CDR2 are SQVTM and ANQGSEA. For the CDR3, the DNA is TGCAACGTTATGACTAGCGGGAGTGATACGCAACTTGCAGATACGCAGTATTTT. Its protein product is CNVMTSGSDTQLADTQYF.

V and J are TRBV5-1 and TRBJ2-3; D could derive from TRBD1 or TRBD2 (5 bases each). Trimming removed 1 base at V and 2 bases at J, with 14 bases between. The CDR3 covers 16 residues. Germline CDR1 is SGHRS and CDR2 is YFSETQ. The chain's CDR3 is CASSLYTGAVTDTQYF. CDR3 nucleotides: TGCGCCAGCAGCTTGTATACCGGGGCCGTCACAGATACGCAGTATTTT. Supplemented by reference TRBV5-1 and TRBJ2-3, the full variable domain reads KAGVTQTPRYLIKTRGQQVTLSCSPISGHRSVSWYQQTPGQGLQFLFEYFSETQRNKGNFPGRFSGRQFSNSRSEMNVSTLELGDSALYLCASSLYTGAVTDTQYFGPGTRLTVL.

The chain recombines TRBV9 with TRBJ2-1, with a weak D call TRBD2 (7 bases). Germline CDR1 is SGDLS and CDR2 is YYNGEE. V dropped 0 bases and J dropped 4 bases, with 11 bases sitting between them. The CDR3 sequence is 15 residues long. The chain's CDR3 is CASSVEAGAYNEQFF. For the CDR3, the DNA is TGTGCCAGCAGCGTAGAGGCGGGGGCATACAATGAGCAGTTCTTC.

Turning to this clonotype: A read error may explain this, as a much larger clone is one base away. The genes are TRBV12-3 or TRBV12-4 and TRBJ2-7; no clear D. The CDR3 runs 12 residues. Trimming shortened V by 5 bases and J by 7 bases, and 12 bases separated the two germline ends. The CDR3 spells CASSTRYNEQYF. The CDR3 DNA reads TGTGCCAGCAGTACCCGCTACAATGAGCAGTACTTC.

Remarks on this clonotype: The junction shows a germline mismatch at one end, possibly a read error. The chain combines TRBV28 with TRBJ2-7; 8 positions agree with TRBD2. From germline, CDR1 is MDHEN and CDR2 SYDVKM. This CDR3 spans 14 amino acids. The CDR3, as DNA: TGTGCCAGCACTCCGCGGGCGGGAGGACTCGAGCGGTACTTC. This codes for CASTPRAGGLERYF.

The chain couples TRBV2 to TRBJ2-5; 7 bases are a match to TRBD1. The J call may not be correct, given that the DNA end is closer to TRBJ2-7. This CDR3 comprises 14 residues. CDR1 is SNHLY, CDR2 FYNNEI, per germline. The CDR3 coding sequence is TGTGCCAGCAATAAAGACAGGGAATTTGACGAGCAGTACTTC. Its protein is CASNKDREFDEQYF.

The chain has TRBV7-9 and TRBJ1-5, with a possible D match to TRBD1 (5 bases). The germline V gene has CDR1 SEHNR and CDR2 FQNEAQ (reference sequence). Between the trimmed V and J ends, which lost 5 bases and 4 bases, there was a span of 15 bases. The CDR3 totals 15 residues. The DNA for the CDR3 is TGTGCCAGCAGCGACGGGACGGCCGTGAATCAGCCCCAGCATTTT. Its translation is CASSDGTAVNQPQHF.

The genes are TRBV7-3 and TRBJ2-7, with D perhaps matching TRBD1 (5 bases). The CDR3 consists of 15 residues. Trimming pared 5 bases from V and 0 bases from J, leaving 14 bases between. Germline V CDR1 and CDR2: SGHTA, FQGTGA. Written as DNA, the CDR3 is TGTGCCAGCAGCCCTGACAGCTTTCTCTCCTACGAGCAGTACTTC. This gives the protein CASSPDSFLSYEQYF.

This clonotype was observed a few times. The CDR3 is CSIPGRQGENSPLHF. As DNA, the CDR3 is TGCAGTATCCCCGGTAGACAGGGGGAAAATTCACCCCTCCACTTT. The V gene is TRBV20-1, the J gene TRBJ1-6; 9 positions match TRBD1. With 8 bases clipped from V and 7 bases from J, the junction kept 12 bases outside the gene matches. Germline V gives CDR1 DFQATT, CDR2 SNEGSKA (reference sequence). The CDR3 contains 15 residues.

This clonotype was seen a handful of times. The chain is built from TRBV4-1 and TRBJ2-1; perhaps TRBD1 as D (5 bases). V was trimmed by 0 bases and J by 7 bases, leaving 16 bases between them. The germline CDR1 and CDR2 sequences are MGHRA and YSYEKL. This CDR3 is 16 amino acids long. CDR3 loop: CASSQDAGMARNEQFF. CDR3 DNA: TGCGCCAGCAGCCAAGATGCAGGGATGGCGAGGAATGAGCAGTTCTTC.